Sequencing of this T cell receptor (beta chain) was carried out in a study of vaccination and CD4 T cells after COVID-19. Study information: The study drew post-COVID samples a median roughly 99 days after diagnosis (range 35 to 161). Controls used CEFX viral epitopes (positive), HIV-1 Nef peptides (negative), or no peptide. Whole-study findings and limits: Spike mono-reactivity marked 304 of 307 vaccine-specific clones in convalescent patients.

As regards this clonotype: Its matching antigen is unknown.

Germline assignment: CDR1 DFQATT and CDR2 SNEGSKA (reference sequence). This CDR3 is 14 amino acids long. With 7 bases clipped from V and 4 bases from J, the junction kept 8 bases outside the gene matches. Cultured CD4+ T cells had their DNA profiled by the Oncomine TCR Beta short-read assay. Each CDR3 protein is one row after TCRdb ran MiXCR on the PCR reads. The sample holds roughly 15,000 distinct CDR3 sequences; around half are singletons and the top ten take about 7.2%. Treatment noted: approximately 9-day PBMC culture with coronavirus spike peptide pools or control peptides (ViraFEST assay). Once peptide pools had expanded antigen-specific T cells, ViraFEST sequenced TCRs.

Material: CD4+ T cells from blood, cultured in vitro. The receptor comes from a human donor who had recovered from COVID-19. The chain employs TRBV20-1 and TRBJ2-3; 10 bases map to TRBD2. The CDR3 DNA sequence: TGCAGTGTCCCGCTAGCGGGAGCTCCAGATACGCAGTATTTT. Translating gives CSVPLAGAPDTQYF.